These T cell receptor beta chains were read from a single sample in a study of blood T cell repertoires in COVID-19. Some clones are missing from TCRdb's copy, which holds only in-frame ones; the method was immunoSEQ multiplex PCR. This table has about 240,000 clones, roughly 90% appearing once. Input material: PBMCs or T cells enriched from blood (not recorded which). The receptors come from a woman aged 30 to 39 who had recovered from COVID-19. Each CDR3 is given with its conserved first and last residue. A D gene is named only where the DNA matches it firmly. For some rows the clone size is stated as once, few or many, or as a class when expanded; others skip it.

cdr3_aa: CASSLGLETQYF
cdr3_nt: TGCGCCAGCAGTTTGGGGCTGGAGACCCAGTACTTC
clone_size: .
d_call: .
v_call: TRBV5-1
j_call: TRBJ2-5

cdr3_aa: CASSLAEAISIYEQFF
cdr3_nt: TGTGCCAGCAGCTTAGCGGAGGCTATATCCATTTATGAGCAGTTCTTC
clone_size: .
d_call: .
v_call: TRBV7-9
j_call: TRBJ2-1

cdr3_aa: CASSLGPYSYEQYF
cdr3_nt: TGTGCCAGCAGCTTAGGGCCGTACTCCTACGAGCAGTACTTC
clone_size: .
d_call: .
v_call: TRBV11-1
j_call: TRBJ2-7

cdr3_aa: CATSDAGGPDTQYF
cdr3_nt: TGTGCCACCAGTGATGCAGGGGGCCCAGATACGCAGTATTTT
clone_size: .
d_call: TRBD1
v_call: TRBV24-1
j_call: TRBJ2-3

cdr3_aa: CASSLLVDRGYGYTF
cdr3_nt: TGTGCCAGCAGTTTACTTGTGGACAGGGGGTATGGCTACACCTTC
clone_size: .
d_call: TRBD1
v_call: TRBV28
j_call: TRBJ1-2

cdr3_aa: CASRTGNYGYTF
cdr3_nt: TGTGCCAGCCGGACAGGCAACTATGGCTACACCTTC
clone_size: .
d_call: TRBD1
v_call: TRBV6-5
j_call: TRBJ1-2

cdr3_aa: CASRRWTSSYEQYF
cdr3_nt: TGCGCCAGCAGGAGGTGGACTAGCTCCTACGAGCAGTACTTC
clone_size: .
d_call: TRBD2
v_call: TRBV10-2
j_call: TRBJ2-7

cdr3_aa: CASSSDREYNTEAFF
cdr3_nt: TGTGCCAGCAGTTCGGACAGGGAGTATAACACTGAAGCTTTCTTT
clone_size: .
d_call: TRBD1
v_call: TRBV27
j_call: TRBJ1-1

cdr3_aa: CATSDQETGNHEAFF
cdr3_nt: TGTGCCACCAGTGACCAAGAGACAGGGAACCATGAAGCTTTCTTT
clone_size: .
d_call: TRBD1
v_call: TRBV24-1
j_call: TRBJ1-1

cdr3_aa: CASSHRAYAGANVLTF
cdr3_nt: TGTGCCAGTAGCCACCGTGCGTATGCAGGGGCCAACGTCCTGACTTTC
clone_size: once
d_call: .
v_call: TRBV19
j_call: TRBJ2-6

cdr3_aa: CASSLREGYEQYF
cdr3_nt: TGTGCCAGCAGTTTACGGGAGGGCTACGAGCAGTACTTC
clone_size: .
d_call: TRBD2
v_call: TRBV12-3/TRBV12-4
j_call: TRBJ2-7

cdr3_aa: CAWSTPAGGAYEQYF
cdr3_nt: TGTGCCTGGAGTACTCCAGCGGGGGGCGCCTACGAGCAGTACTTC
clone_size: .
d_call: TRBD2
v_call: TRBV30
j_call: TRBJ2-7

cdr3_aa: CASRLQGLYGYTF
cdr3_nt: TGTGCCAGCAGGCTACAGGGGTTGTATGGCTACACCTTC
clone_size: .
d_call: TRBD1
v_call: TRBV28
j_call: TRBJ1-2

cdr3_aa: CASSLAGGRPEQYF
cdr3_nt: TGTGCCAGCAGCTTAGCGGGGGGGAGACCCGAGCAGTACTTC
clone_size: .
d_call: TRBD2
v_call: TRBV11-1
j_call: TRBJ2-7

cdr3_aa: CASSSLRTGRLTDTQYF
cdr3_nt: TGTGCCAGCAGTTCACTCCGGACAGGGCGTCTTACAGATACGCAGTATTTT
clone_size: .
d_call: TRBD1
v_call: TRBV6-2/TRBV6-3
j_call: TRBJ2-3

cdr3_aa: CASSRRARGDYGYTF
cdr3_nt: TGTGCCAGCAGCCGGAGGGCCCGAGGGGACTATGGCTACACCTTC
clone_size: .
d_call: .
v_call: TRBV5-6
j_call: TRBJ1-2

cdr3_aa: CASSEVRGGTEAFF
cdr3_nt: TGTGCCAGCAGTGAGGTCCGAGGGGGTACTGAAGCTTTCTTT
clone_size: .
d_call: .
v_call: TRBV6-1
j_call: TRBJ1-1

cdr3_aa: CASRQGNYGYTF
cdr3_nt: TGTGCCAGCAGACAGGGGAACTATGGCTACACCTTC
clone_size: many
d_call: TRBD1
v_call: TRBV27
j_call: TRBJ1-2

cdr3_aa: CSASPMGLLNQETQYF
cdr3_nt: TGCAGTGCTAGTCCCATGGGACTCCTCAACCAAGAGACCCAGTACTTC
clone_size: .
d_call: .
v_call: TRBV20-1
j_call: TRBJ2-5

cdr3_aa: CSPTYEQYF
cdr3_nt: TGCAGCCCCACCTACGAGCAGTACTTC
clone_size: .
d_call: .
v_call: TRBV29-1
j_call: TRBJ2-7

cdr3_aa: CASSLPGTSREQYF
cdr3_nt: TGTGCCAGCAGTTTACCGGGGACATCCCGCGAGCAGTACTTC
clone_size: once
d_call: .
v_call: TRBV27
j_call: TRBJ2-7

cdr3_aa: CASSLQGLAGGPLGEQYF
cdr3_nt: TGTGCCAGCAGCTTACAGGGACTAGCGGGAGGGCCGTTGGGCGAGCAGTACTTC
clone_size: .
d_call: TRBD2
v_call: TRBV7-2
j_call: TRBJ2-7

cdr3_aa: CASSPVVGKSDEQFF
cdr3_nt: TGTGCCAGCAGTCCCGTGGTCGGGAAAAGCGATGAGCAGTTCTTC
clone_size: .
d_call: .
v_call: TRBV6-2/TRBV6-3
j_call: TRBJ2-1

cdr3_aa: CASSLVAGGRNTIYF
cdr3_nt: TGTGCCAGCAGCTTAGTTGCGGGGGGAAGAAACACCATATATTTT
clone_size: .
d_call: .
v_call: TRBV7-2
j_call: TRBJ1-3

cdr3_aa: CASSMSGDRFRQYF
cdr3_nt: TGTGCCAGTAGTATGAGCGGGGACCGCTTTCGGCAGTACTTC
clone_size: .
d_call: TRBD2
v_call: TRBV19
j_call: TRBJ2-7

cdr3_aa: CASSQAVISGNTIYF
cdr3_nt: TGCGCCAGCAGCCAAGCGGTTATCTCTGGAAACACCATATATTTT
clone_size: .
d_call: .
v_call: TRBV4-3
j_call: TRBJ1-3

cdr3_aa: CASSAKTFPSTDTQYF
cdr3_nt: TGTGCCAGCAGCGCAAAGACTTTTCCTAGCACAGATACGCAGTATTTT
clone_size: .
d_call: .
v_call: TRBV9
j_call: TRBJ2-3

cdr3_aa: CASSLYTTGYGYTF
cdr3_nt: TGTGCCAGCAGTTTATACACCACAGGGTATGGCTACACCTTC
clone_size: .
d_call: .
v_call: TRBV28
j_call: TRBJ1-2

cdr3_aa: CASSFTGTGTGELFF
cdr3_nt: TGTGCCAGCAGTTTCACCGGGACAGGGACCGGGGAGCTGTTTTTT
clone_size: .
d_call: TRBD1
v_call: TRBV27
j_call: TRBJ2-2

cdr3_aa: CASSIRGQGASGANVLTF
cdr3_nt: TGTGCCAGTAGTATTCGGGGACAGGGGGCCTCTGGGGCCAACGTCCTGACTTTC
clone_size: .
d_call: TRBD1
v_call: TRBV19
j_call: TRBJ2-6

cdr3_aa: CASSPTSDTLYDSEQFF
cdr3_nt: TGTGCCAGCTCACCTACCTCGGACACACTATATGACAGTGAGCAGTTCTTC
clone_size: .
d_call: .
v_call: TRBV18
j_call: TRBJ2-1

cdr3_aa: CASSLLLSRGSYEQYF
cdr3_nt: TGTGCCAGCAGCTTGCTTCTGTCGAGGGGGTCCTACGAGCAGTACTTC
clone_size: .
d_call: .
v_call: TRBV5-6
j_call: TRBJ2-7

cdr3_aa: CASSQHLSGQEAFF
cdr3_nt: TGTGCCAGCAGCCAGCACTTGTCGGGACAAGAAGCTTTCTTT
clone_size: few
d_call: .
v_call: TRBV14
j_call: TRBJ1-1

cdr3_aa: CASSENRIRGNTIYF
cdr3_nt: TGTGCCAGCAGCGAAAACAGGATCAGGGGAAACACCATATATTTT
clone_size: .
d_call: .
v_call: TRBV7-6
j_call: TRBJ1-3

cdr3_aa: CASSQDRRDTQYF
cdr3_nt: TGTGCCAGCAGCCAAGATCGGAGAGATACGCAGTATTTT
clone_size: .
d_call: .
v_call: TRBV4-2
j_call: TRBJ2-3

cdr3_aa: CASSVNGSPTNEQFF
cdr3_nt: TGTGCCAGCAGCGTGAACGGGAGTCCGACCAATGAGCAGTTCTTC
clone_size: .
d_call: .
v_call: TRBV9
j_call: TRBJ2-1

cdr3_aa: CASSFSRGYGYTF
cdr3_nt: TGTGCCAGCAGTTTTAGCCGGGGCTATGGCTACACCTTC
clone_size: few
d_call: .
v_call: TRBV27
j_call: TRBJ1-2

cdr3_aa: CASPRYTVEKLFF
cdr3_nt: TGTGCCAGTCCTAGGTATACGGTGGAAAAACTGTTTTTT
clone_size: .
d_call: .
v_call: TRBV19
j_call: TRBJ1-4

cdr3_aa: CASSLDLGGTDTQYF
cdr3_nt: TGTGCCAGCAGCTTAGATCTGGGGGGGACAGATACGCAGTATTTT
clone_size: .
d_call: TRBD2
v_call: TRBV7-2
j_call: TRBJ2-3

cdr3_aa: CASDRGGRGTGELFF
cdr3_nt: TGTGCCAGCGATCGGGGCGGGAGAGGCACCGGGGAGCTGTTTTTT
clone_size: .
d_call: TRBD2
v_call: TRBV6-5
j_call: TRBJ2-2

cdr3_aa: CASSQVGAGNTEAFF
cdr3_nt: TGCGCCAGCAGCCAAGTTGGTGCGGGGAACACTGAAGCTTTCTTT
clone_size: .
d_call: .
v_call: TRBV4-1
j_call: TRBJ1-1

cdr3_aa: CASSYPTEETQYF
cdr3_nt: TGTGCCAGCAGCTATCCTACGGAAGAGACCCAGTACTTC
clone_size: .
d_call: .
v_call: TRBV7-9
j_call: TRBJ2-5

cdr3_aa: CASSVGTRGNEQFF
cdr3_nt: TGTGCCAGCAGCGTAGGGACTAGGGGCAATGAGCAGTTCTTC
clone_size: .
d_call: TRBD2
v_call: TRBV9
j_call: TRBJ2-1

cdr3_aa: CASNEPGQGLYGYTF
cdr3_nt: TGTGCCAGTAACGAACCGGGACAGGGATTATATGGCTACACCTTC
clone_size: .
d_call: TRBD1
v_call: TRBV19
j_call: TRBJ1-2

cdr3_aa: CASSHTSGSSYNEQFF
cdr3_nt: TGTGCCAGCAGCCATACTAGCGGGAGCTCCTACAATGAGCAGTTCTTC
clone_size: .
d_call: TRBD2
v_call: TRBV6-4
j_call: TRBJ2-1

cdr3_aa: CASSQPPQGYTF
cdr3_nt: TGTGCCAGCAGCCAACCCCCCCAAGGCTACACCTTC
clone_size: .
d_call: .
v_call: TRBV3-1/TRBV3-2
j_call: TRBJ1-2

cdr3_aa: CASQGTGGTGELFF
cdr3_nt: TGTGCCAGCCAAGGGACAGGGGGCACCGGGGAGCTGTTTTTT
clone_size: .
d_call: TRBD1
v_call: TRBV27
j_call: TRBJ2-2

cdr3_aa: CASSFYVTRGPGELGGAFF
cdr3_nt: TGTGCCAGCAGCTTTTACGTGACCCGGGGCCCTGGGGAACTGGGGGGAGCTTTCTTT
clone_size: .
d_call: .
v_call: TRBV7-9
j_call: TRBJ1-1

cdr3_aa: CASSILRGYGYTF
cdr3_nt: TGTGCCAGTAGTATACTCAGGGGCTATGGCTACACCTTC
clone_size: .
d_call: .
v_call: TRBV19
j_call: TRBJ1-2

cdr3_aa: CASSFGDRYEQYF
cdr3_nt: TGTGCCAGCAGTTTCGGGGACAGGTACGAGCAGTACTTC
clone_size: .
d_call: TRBD1
v_call: TRBV12-3/TRBV12-4
j_call: TRBJ2-7

cdr3_aa: CATRSELTANEKLFF
cdr3_nt: TGTGCCACCCGATCCGAACTTACGGCTAATGAAAAACTGTTTTTT
clone_size: .
d_call: .
v_call: TRBV15
j_call: TRBJ1-4

cdr3_aa: CASSLSTKLGVGNTIYF
cdr3_nt: TGTGCCAGCAGCTTGTCGACAAAATTAGGGGTTGGAAACACCATATATTTT
clone_size: .
d_call: .
v_call: TRBV5-4
j_call: TRBJ1-3

cdr3_aa: CASSGTGGNQPQHF
cdr3_nt: TGTGCCAGCAGCGGGACAGGGGGGAATCAGCCCCAGCATTTT
clone_size: .
d_call: TRBD1
v_call: TRBV9
j_call: TRBJ1-5

cdr3_aa: CASLLDRDTEAFF
cdr3_nt: TGTGCCAGCTTACTAGACAGGGACACTGAAGCTTTCTTT
clone_size: .
d_call: TRBD1
v_call: TRBV7-2
j_call: TRBJ1-1